The 3 T cell receptor beta chains reported below all come from one sample, sequenced in a study of blood T cells in healthy people across ages. The use of a sample-barcoded 5' primer and a J-beta primer mix characterized a second PCR of 7 to 11 cycles. From the 5' RACE reads, TCRdb called clonotypes with MiXCR, one entry per CDR3 protein. The table records 600,000 to 1,000,000 distinct CDR3 sequences, more than 45% of them present only once. Sequenced material: blood. These receptors were taken from a man aged 25 to 40 in good health.

The chain carries TRBV7-8 and TRBJ2-1; perhaps D is TRBD1 or TRBD2 (5 bases each). CDR1 and CDR2 from the germline V gene are SGHVS and FQNEAQ. The CDR3 loop spans 16 amino acids. Deletions cut 2 bases from V and 0 bases from J, with 11 bases between. The CDR3 here is CASSLRGRSSYNEQFF. The CDR3 DNA sequence: TGTGCCAGCAGCTTACGGGGCCGCAGCTCCTACAATGAGCAGTTCTTC.

The J gene is TRBJ2-1, the V gene TRBV3-1, with no clear D. Germline V gene sequence: CDR1 LGHDT, CDR2 YNNKEL (reference sequence). Trimming removed 1 base at V and 4 bases at J, with 2 bases between. The CDR3 runs to 12 residues. CDR3 nucleotide sequence: TGTGCCAGCAGCCAAGCTTACAATGAGCAGTTCTTC. As protein: CASSQAYNEQFF.

Only a few counts were recorded for this clonotype. This chain joins TRBV29-1 and TRBJ1-5; 7 nucleotides match TRBD1. CDR1 is SQVTM, CDR2 ANQGSEA, per germline. The J segment lost 4 bases and the V segment lost 5 bases, leaving 8 bases of the junction unmatched. The CDR3 has 14 residues. The CDR3 nucleotides are TGCAGCGTTCGGGACAGTGGAACGAATCAGCCCCAGCATTTT. This translates into CSVRDSGTNQPQHF.